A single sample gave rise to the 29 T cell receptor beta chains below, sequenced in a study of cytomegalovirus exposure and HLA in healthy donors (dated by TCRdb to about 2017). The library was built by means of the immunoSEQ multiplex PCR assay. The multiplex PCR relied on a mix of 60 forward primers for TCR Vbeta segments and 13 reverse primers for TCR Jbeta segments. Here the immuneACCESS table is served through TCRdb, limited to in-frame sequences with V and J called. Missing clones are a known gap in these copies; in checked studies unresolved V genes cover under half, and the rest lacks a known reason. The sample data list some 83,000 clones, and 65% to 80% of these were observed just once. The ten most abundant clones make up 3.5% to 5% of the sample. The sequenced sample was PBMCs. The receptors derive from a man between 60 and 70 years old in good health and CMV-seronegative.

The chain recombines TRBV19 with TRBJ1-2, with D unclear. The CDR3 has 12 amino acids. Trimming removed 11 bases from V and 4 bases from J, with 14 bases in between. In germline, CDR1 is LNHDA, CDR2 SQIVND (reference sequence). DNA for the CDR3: TGTGCCGCCGGAGGGTCCCTCTATGGCTACACCTTC. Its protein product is CAAGGSLYGYTF.

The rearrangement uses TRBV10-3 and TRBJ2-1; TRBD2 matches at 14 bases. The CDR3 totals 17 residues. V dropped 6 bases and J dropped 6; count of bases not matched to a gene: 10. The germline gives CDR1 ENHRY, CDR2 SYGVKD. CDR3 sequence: CAISLTSGGAGGNEQFF. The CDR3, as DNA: TGTGCCATCAGCCTGACTAGCGGGGGGGCCGGGGGCAATGAGCAGTTCTTC.

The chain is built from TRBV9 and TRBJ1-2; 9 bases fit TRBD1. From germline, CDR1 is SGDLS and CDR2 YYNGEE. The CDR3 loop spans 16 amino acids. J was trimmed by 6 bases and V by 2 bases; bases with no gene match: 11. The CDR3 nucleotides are TGTGCCAGCAGCGTTTTTCTCGGACAGGGGAACGATGGCTACACCTTC. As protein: CASSVFLGQGNDGYTF.

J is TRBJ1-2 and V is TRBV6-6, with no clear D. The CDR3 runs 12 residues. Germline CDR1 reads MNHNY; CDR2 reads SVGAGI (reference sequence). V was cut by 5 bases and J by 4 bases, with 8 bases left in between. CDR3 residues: CASSQAGYGYTF. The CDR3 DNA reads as TGTGCCAGCAGTCAGGCGGGCTATGGCTACACCTTC.

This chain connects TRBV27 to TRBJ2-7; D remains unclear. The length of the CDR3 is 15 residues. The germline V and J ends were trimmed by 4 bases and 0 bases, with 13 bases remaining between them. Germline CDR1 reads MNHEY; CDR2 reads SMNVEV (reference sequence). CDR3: CASSSLRVFSYEQYF. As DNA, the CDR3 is TGTGCCAGCAGTTCCCTCCGGGTTTTCTCCTACGAGCAGTACTTC.

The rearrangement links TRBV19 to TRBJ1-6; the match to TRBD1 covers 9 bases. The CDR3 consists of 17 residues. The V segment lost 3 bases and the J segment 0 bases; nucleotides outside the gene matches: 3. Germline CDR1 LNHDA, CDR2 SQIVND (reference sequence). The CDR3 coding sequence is TGTGCCAGTAGTATTGGGACAGGGAGCTCCTATAATTCACCCCTCCACTTT. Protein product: CASSIGTGSSYNSPLHF.

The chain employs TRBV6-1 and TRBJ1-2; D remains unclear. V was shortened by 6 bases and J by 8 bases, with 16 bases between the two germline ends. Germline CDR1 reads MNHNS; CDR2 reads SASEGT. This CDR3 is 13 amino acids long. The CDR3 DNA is TGTGCCAGCAGCCTCTCGGGCGAGGGCGGCTACACCTTC. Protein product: CASSLSGEGGYTF.

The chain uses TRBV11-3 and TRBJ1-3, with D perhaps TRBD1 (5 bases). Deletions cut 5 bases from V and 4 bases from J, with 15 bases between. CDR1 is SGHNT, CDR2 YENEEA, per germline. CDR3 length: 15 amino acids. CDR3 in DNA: TGTGCCAGCAGCCAAACCACAGGTCCCGGAAACACCATATATTTT. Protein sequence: CASSQTTGPGNTIYF.

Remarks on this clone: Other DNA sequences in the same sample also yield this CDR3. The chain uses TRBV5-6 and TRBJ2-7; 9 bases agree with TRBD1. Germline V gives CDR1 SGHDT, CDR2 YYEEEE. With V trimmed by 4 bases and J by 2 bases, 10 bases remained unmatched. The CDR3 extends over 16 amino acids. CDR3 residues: CASSPDGQGRPYEQYF. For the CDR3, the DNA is TGTGCCAGCAGCCCGGACGGACAGGGGCGTCCCTACGAGCAGTACTTC.

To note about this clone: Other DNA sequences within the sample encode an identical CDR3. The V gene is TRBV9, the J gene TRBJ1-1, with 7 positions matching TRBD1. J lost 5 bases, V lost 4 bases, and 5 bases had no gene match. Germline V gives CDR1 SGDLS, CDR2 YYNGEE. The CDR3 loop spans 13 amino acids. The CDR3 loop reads CASSNLQGTEAFF. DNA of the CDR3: TGTGCCAGCAGCAACTTACAGGGGACTGAAGCTTTCTTT.

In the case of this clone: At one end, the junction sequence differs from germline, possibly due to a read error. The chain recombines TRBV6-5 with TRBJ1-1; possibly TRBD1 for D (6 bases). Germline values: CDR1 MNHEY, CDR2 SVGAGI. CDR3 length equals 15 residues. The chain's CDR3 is CASSSYGQMNTEVFF. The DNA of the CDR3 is TGTGCCAGCAGTTCCTATGGACAGATGAACACTGAAGTTTTCTTT.

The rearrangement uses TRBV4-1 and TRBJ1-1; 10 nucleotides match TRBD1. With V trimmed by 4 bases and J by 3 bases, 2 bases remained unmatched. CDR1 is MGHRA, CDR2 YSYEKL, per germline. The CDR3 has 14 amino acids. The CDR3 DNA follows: TGCGCCAGCAGCCCCGGACAGGGGGACACTGAAGCTTTCTTT. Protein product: CASSPGQGDTEAFF.

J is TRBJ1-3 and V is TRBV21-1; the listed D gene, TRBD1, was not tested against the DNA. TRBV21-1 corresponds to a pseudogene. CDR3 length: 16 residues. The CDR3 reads CASSKVSGAGGNTIYF. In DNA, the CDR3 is TGTGCCAGCAGCAAAGTCTCAGGGGCGGGTGGAAACACCATATATTTT.

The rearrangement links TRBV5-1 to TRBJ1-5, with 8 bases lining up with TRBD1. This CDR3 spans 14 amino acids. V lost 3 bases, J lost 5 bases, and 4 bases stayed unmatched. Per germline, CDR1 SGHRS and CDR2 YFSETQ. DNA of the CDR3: TGCGCCAGCAGCTCCGGACAGGGAGATCAGCCCCAGCATTTT. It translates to CASSSGQGDQPQHF.

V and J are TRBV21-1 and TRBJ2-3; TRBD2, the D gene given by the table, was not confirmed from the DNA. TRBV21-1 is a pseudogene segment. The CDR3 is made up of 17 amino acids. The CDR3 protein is CASSKGSSGGATDTQYF. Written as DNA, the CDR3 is TGTGCCAGCAGCAAAGGAAGTAGCGGGGGGGCCACAGATACGCAGTATTTT.

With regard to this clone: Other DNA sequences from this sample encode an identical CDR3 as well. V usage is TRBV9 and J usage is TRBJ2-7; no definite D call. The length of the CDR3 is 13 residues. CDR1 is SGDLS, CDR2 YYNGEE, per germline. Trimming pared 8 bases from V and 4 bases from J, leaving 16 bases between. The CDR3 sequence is CASSPVPGYEQYF. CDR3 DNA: TGTGCCAGTAGCCCCGTCCCCGGTTACGAGCAGTACTTC.

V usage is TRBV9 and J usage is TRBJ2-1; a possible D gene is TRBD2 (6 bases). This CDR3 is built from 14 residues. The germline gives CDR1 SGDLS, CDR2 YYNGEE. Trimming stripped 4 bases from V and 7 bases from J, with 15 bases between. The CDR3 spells CASSPRAGLNEQFF. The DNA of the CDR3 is TGTGCCAGCAGCCCTCGTGCGGGGCTGAATGAGCAGTTCTTC. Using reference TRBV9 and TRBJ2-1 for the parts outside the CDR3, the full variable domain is DSGVTQTPKHLITATGQRVTLRCSPRSGDLSVYWYQQSLDQGLQFLIQYYNGEERAKGNILERFSAQQFPDLHSELNLSSLELGDSALYFCASSPRAGLNEQFFGPGTRLTVL.

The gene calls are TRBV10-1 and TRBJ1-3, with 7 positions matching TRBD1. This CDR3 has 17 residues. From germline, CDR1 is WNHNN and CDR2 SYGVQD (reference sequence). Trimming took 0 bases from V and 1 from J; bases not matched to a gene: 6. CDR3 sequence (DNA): TGCGCCAGCAGTGAGTCCCCCATCAGGGGGTCTGGAAACACCATATATTTT. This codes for CASSESPIRGSGNTIYF.

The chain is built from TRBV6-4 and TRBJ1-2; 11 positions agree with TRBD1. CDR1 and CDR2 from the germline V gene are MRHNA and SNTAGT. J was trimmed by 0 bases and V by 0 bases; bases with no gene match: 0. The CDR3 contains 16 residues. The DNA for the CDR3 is TGTGCCAGCAGTGACTCGGGACAGGGGGCTAACTATGGCTACACCTTC. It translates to CASSDSGQGANYGYTF.

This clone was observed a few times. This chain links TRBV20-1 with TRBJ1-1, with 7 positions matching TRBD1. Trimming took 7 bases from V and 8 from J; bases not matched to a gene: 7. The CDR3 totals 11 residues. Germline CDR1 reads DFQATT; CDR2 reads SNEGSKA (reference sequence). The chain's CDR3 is CSVAPGGEAFF. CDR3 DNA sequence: TGCAGTGTGGCCCCAGGGGGGGAAGCTTTCTTT.

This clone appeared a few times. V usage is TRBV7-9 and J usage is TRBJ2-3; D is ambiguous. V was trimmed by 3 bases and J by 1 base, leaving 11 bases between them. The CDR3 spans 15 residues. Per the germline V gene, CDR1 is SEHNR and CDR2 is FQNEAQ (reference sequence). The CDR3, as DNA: TGTGCCAGCAGCTTGGCCACCCCCCGCACAGATACGCAGTATTTT. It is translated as CASSLATPRTDTQYF.

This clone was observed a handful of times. Here the CDR3 DNA reads TGTGCCAGCAGTATCAGGTCCGAGTCCTACAATGAGCAGTTCTTC. Its protein product is CASSIRSESYNEQFF. V gene TRBV6-5 combines with J gene TRBJ2-1; no firm D call. CDR3 size: 15 residues. V shed 5 bases and J shed 1 base, with 12 bases lying between them. CDR1 and CDR2 (germline): MNHEY, SVGAGI.

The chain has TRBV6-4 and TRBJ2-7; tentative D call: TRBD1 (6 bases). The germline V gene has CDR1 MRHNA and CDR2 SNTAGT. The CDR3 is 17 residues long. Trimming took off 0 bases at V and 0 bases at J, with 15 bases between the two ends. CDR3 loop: CASSDSKGQGFSYEQYF. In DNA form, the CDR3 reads TGTGCCAGCAGTGACTCGAAGGGACAAGGATTCTCCTACGAGCAGTACTTC.

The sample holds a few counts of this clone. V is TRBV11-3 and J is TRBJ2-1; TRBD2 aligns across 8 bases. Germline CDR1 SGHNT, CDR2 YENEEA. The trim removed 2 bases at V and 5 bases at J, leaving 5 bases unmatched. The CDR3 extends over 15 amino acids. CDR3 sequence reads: CASSLMSSGDNEQFF. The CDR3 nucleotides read TGTGCCAGCAGCTTAATGAGTAGCGGGGACAATGAGCAGTTCTTC.

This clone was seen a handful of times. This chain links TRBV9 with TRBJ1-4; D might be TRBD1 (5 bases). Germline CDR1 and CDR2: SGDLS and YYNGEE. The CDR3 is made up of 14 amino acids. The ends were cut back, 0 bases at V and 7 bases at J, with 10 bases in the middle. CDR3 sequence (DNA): TGTGCCAGCAGCGTAGTAGGGGATGCTGAAAAACTGTTTTTT. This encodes CASSVVGDAEKLFF. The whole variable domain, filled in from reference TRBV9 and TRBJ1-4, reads DSGVTQTPKHLITATGQRVTLRCSPRSGDLSVYWYQQSLDQGLQFLIQYYNGEERAKGNILERFSAQQFPDLHSELNLSSLELGDSALYFCASSVVGDAEKLFFGSGTQLSVL.

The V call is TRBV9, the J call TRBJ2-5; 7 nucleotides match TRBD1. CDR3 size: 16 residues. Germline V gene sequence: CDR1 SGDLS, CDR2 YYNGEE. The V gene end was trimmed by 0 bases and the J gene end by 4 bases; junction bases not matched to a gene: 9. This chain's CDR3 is CASSVGAGGYSETQYF. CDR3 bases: TGTGCCAGCAGCGTAGGGGCAGGGGGATACTCAGAGACCCAGTACTTC. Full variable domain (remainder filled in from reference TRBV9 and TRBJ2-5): DSGVTQTPKHLITATGQRVTLRCSPRSGDLSVYWYQQSLDQGLQFLIQYYNGEERAKGNILERFSAQQFPDLHSELNLSSLELGDSALYFCASSVGAGGYSETQYFGPGTRLLVL.

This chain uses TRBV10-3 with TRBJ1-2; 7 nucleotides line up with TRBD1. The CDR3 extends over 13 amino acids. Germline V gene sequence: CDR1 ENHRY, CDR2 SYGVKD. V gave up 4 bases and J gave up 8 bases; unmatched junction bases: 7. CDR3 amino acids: CAISAGQGEGYTF. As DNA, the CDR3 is TGTGCCATCAGTGCGGGGCAGGGGGAAGGCTACACCTTC.

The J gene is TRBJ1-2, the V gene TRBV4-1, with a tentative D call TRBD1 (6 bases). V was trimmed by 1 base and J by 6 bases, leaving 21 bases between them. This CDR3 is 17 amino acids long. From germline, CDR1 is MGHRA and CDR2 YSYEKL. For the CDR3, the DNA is TGCGCCAGCAGCCAAGGGGCACAGGGCCTCGAAGGGGATGGCTACACCTTC. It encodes CASSQGAQGLEGDGYTF.

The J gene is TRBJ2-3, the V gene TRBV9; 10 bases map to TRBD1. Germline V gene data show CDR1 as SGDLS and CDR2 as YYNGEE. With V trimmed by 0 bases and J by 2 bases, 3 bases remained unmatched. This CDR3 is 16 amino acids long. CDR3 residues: CASSVEGTGVTDTQYF. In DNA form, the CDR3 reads TGTGCCAGCAGCGTAGAGGGGACAGGGGTCACAGATACGCAGTATTTT.